Many counts were recorded for the clone carrying this TCR beta chain. As yet, its antigen is unknown. This entry belongs to a study of early T cells in non-severe SARS-CoV-2 infection. Background on the study: Unpaired chains resulted from sequencing bulk RNA of unsorted whole blood. Broader study findings: There was a bias toward anti-spike CD8 responses in VDJdb matching, which missed private and CD4 specificities.

The CDR3 sequence is 16 residues long. Germline V gene data show CDR1 as SGHTA and CDR2 as FQGNSA. Trimming at V came to 0 bases and at J to 4 bases, leaving 8 bases not matched to a gene. Researchers tagged individual cDNA molecules with unique molecular identifiers. A single record per CDR3 protein comes from TCRdb applying MiXCR to the 5' RACE reads. The table lists just under 45,000 distinct CDR3 sequences, approximately 11% of them singletons. This clonotype was obtained from an adult who was a healthcare worker with PCR-confirmed SARS-CoV-2 infection or an uninfected control (not recorded which). Sequencing was carried out using whole blood. The chain couples TRBV7-2 to TRBJ2-7; TRBD2 agrees at 8 bases. CDR3 sequence (DNA): TGTGCCAGCAGCTTAGCTTCAAGCGGGGGACCTTACGAGCAGTACTTC. Residues: CASSLASSGGPYEQYF.